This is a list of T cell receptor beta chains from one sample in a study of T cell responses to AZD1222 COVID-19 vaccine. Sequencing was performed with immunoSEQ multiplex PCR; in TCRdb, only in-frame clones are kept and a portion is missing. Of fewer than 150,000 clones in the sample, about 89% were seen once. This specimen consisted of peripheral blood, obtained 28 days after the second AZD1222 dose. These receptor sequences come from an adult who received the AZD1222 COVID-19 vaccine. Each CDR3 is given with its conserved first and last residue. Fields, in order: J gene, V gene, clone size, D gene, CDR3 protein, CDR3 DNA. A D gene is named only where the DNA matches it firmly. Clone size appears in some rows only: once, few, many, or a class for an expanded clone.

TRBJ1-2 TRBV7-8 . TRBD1 CASSLAPTGRAYGYTF TGTGCCAGCAGCTTAGCGCCGACAGGGCGCGCCTATGGCTACACCTTC
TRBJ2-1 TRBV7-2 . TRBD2 CASSLGLAGGGEQFF TGTGCCAGCAGCTTAGGACTAGCGGGAGGCGGTGAGCAGTTCTTC
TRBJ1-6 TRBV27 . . CASSLDPSYSPLHF TGTGCCAGCAGTTTAGACCCGAGTTATTCACCCCTCCACTTT
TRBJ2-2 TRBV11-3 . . CASSRATGELFF TGTGCCAGCAGCCGCGCCACCGGGGAGCTGTTTTTT
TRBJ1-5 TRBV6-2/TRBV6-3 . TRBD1 CASSYQGQGVFNQPQHF TGTGCCAGCAGTTACCAGGGACAGGGGGTCTTCAATCAGCCCCAGCATTTT
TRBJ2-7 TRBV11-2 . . CASSLVRRLFGGPYEQYF TGTGCCAGCAGCTTAGTGAGGCGCCTATTTGGCGGGCCCTACGAGCAGTACTTC
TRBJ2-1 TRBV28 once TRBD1 CASSLWKDRVAYNEQFF TGTGCCAGCAGTTTATGGAAGGACAGGGTGGCCTACAATGAGCAGTTCTTC
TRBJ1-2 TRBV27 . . CASSALRTGYGYTF TGTGCCAGCAGTGCCCTACGGACGGGCTATGGCTACACCTTC
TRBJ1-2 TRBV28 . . CASSLAWGSANYGYTF TGTGCCAGCAGTTTGGCGTGGGGGTCGGCTAACTATGGCTACACCTTC
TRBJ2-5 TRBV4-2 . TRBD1 CASSQDGDRPQETQYF TGTGCCAGCAGCCAAGATGGGGACAGGCCTCAAGAGACCCAGTACTTC
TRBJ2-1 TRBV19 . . CASSIDLYNEQFF TGTGCCAGTAGTATCGATCTGTACAATGAGCAGTTCTTC
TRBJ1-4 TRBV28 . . CASSLGGANEKLFF TGTGCCAGCAGTTTAGGGGGAGCTAATGAAAAACTGTTTTTT